Each of the 27 T cell receptor beta chains below was sequenced from the same sample in a study of blood T cell repertoires in COVID-19. The repertoire was sequenced with immunoSEQ multiplex PCR; TCRdb's copy has only in-frame clones and lacks some. The sample gives about 220,000 clones, roughly 80% of which show up once; under 1.5% is in the top ten. Sequenced material: PBMCs or T cells enriched from blood (not recorded which). These receptors all come from a woman aged 40 to 55 with acute COVID-19.

This clone was seen a single time. V gene TRBV6-5 combines with J gene TRBJ2-1; a possible D gene is TRBD2 (6 bases). V shed 0 bases and J shed 7 bases, with 16 bases lying between them. Germline V gives CDR1 MNHEY, CDR2 SVGAGI. The CDR3 has 16 amino acids. The CDR3 nucleotides are TGTGCCAGCAGTTACTCAGGAGGGCTACTACGGAATGAGCAGTTCTTC. Its protein product is CASSYSGGLLRNEQFF.

CDR3 residues: CASSANFYEQYF. The CDR3 coding sequence is TGTGCCAGCAGTGCCAATTTCTACGAGCAGTACTTC. The J gene is TRBJ2-7, the V gene TRBV2; no reliable D call. This CDR3 has 12 residues. V lost 4 bases and J lost 3, with 7 bases in between. Germline-derived CDR1 and CDR2 are SNHLY and FYNNEI.

Only a few counts were recorded for this clone. The CDR3 DNA is TGCGCCAGCAGCCAGCGGGGGTCAGGGGCAGTGGACGAGCAGTACTTC. Protein: CASSQRGSGAVDEQYF. The chain links TRBV4-3 to TRBJ2-7; D may be TRBD2 (7 bases). Germline V CDR1 and CDR2: LGHNA, YSLEER. Trimming took off 3 bases at V and 5 bases at J, with 20 bases between the two ends. This CDR3 comprises 16 residues.

The V gene is TRBV12-3 or TRBV12-4, the J gene TRBJ2-1; D possibly corresponds to TRBD1 (6 bases). V lost 5 bases and J 10 bases, leaving 15 bases between the germline ends. The CDR3 consists of 13 residues. The CDR3 DNA reads TGTGCCAGCAGTCCGAACCTCGACAGGGAGCAGTTCTTC. It codes for CASSPNLDREQFF.

The rearrangement joins TRBV19 to TRBJ1-5; possible D gene TRBD1, 6 bases. Germline CDR1 is LNHDA and CDR2 is SQIVND (reference sequence). V lost 5 bases to trimming and J lost 5 bases, with 28 bases between them. This CDR3 is 19 amino acids long. CDR3 bases: TGTGCCAGTAGTCCCCACCTGGGGGACACTCAAAGGGTGGATCAGCCCCAGCATTTT. Protein product: CASSPHLGDTQRVDQPQHF.

CDR3 loop: CASSQGQGPINEKLFF. The CDR3 DNA is TGTGCCAGCAGCCAGGGACAGGGGCCTATTAATGAAAAACTGTTTTTT. The chain carries TRBV7-9 and TRBJ1-4; TRBD1 matches 10 bases. The CDR3 contains 16 residues. The V segment lost 5 bases and the J segment 4 bases; nucleotides outside the gene matches: 7. Germline lookup yields CDR1 SEHNR and CDR2 FQNEAQ (reference sequence).

This clone was detected a few times. This chain links TRBV5-1 with TRBJ1-6; D is perhaps TRBD1 (5 bases). Germline-derived CDR1 and CDR2 are SGHRS and YFSETQ. V was clipped by 0 bases and J by 0 bases, with 7 bases between them. The CDR3 runs 16 residues. The CDR3 here is CASSLDTGSYNSPLHF. CDR3 bases: TGCGCCAGCAGCTTGGATACAGGCTCCTATAATTCACCCCTCCACTTT.

The chain combines TRBV28 with TRBJ2-3; a possible D gene is TRBD2 (5 bases). Germline-derived CDR1 and CDR2 are MDHEN and SYDVKM. The CDR3 runs 15 residues. With 3 bases removed from V and 4 bases from J, the gap between germline ends came to 14 bases. Here the CDR3 DNA reads TGTGCCAGCAGTTTGGTTGGAGGTGGTGCAGATACGCAGTATTTT. The encoded protein is CASSLVGGGADTQYF.

The chain recombines TRBV30 with TRBJ2-1; 14 nucleotides agree with TRBD2. The V gene end was trimmed by 3 bases and the J gene end by 5 bases; junction bases not matched to a gene: 3. The germline gives CDR1 GTSNPN, CDR2 SVGIG (reference sequence). The CDR3 covers 15 residues. DNA of the CDR3: TGTGCCTGGAGGACTAGCGGGAGGGTAGACAATGAGCAGTTCTTC. Its translation: CAWRTSGRVDNEQFF.

There are a few counts of this clone. The chain has TRBV11-2 and TRBJ2-1, with a possible D match to TRBD2 (6 bases). V was pared by 0 bases and J by 2 bases, with 8 bases between. CDR1 is SGHAT and CDR2 is FQNNGV in the germline V gene. This CDR3 has 15 amino acids. CDR3 coding DNA: TGTGCCAGCAGCTTAGAGTGGGGGGCCTACAATGAGCAGTTCTTC. This codes for CASSLEWGAYNEQFF.

The chain employs TRBV7-3 and TRBJ1-1; weak D call: TRBD1 (5 bases). The V and J ends lost 1 base and 2 bases respectively, with 11 bases between them. Per the germline V gene, CDR1 is SGHTA and CDR2 is FQGTGA. The CDR3 totals 15 residues. CDR3 DNA: TGTGCCAGCAGCTTAAGCGGGGCTGTCAACACTGAAGCTTTCTTT. Protein product: CASSLSGAVNTEAFF. Based on the CDR3 plus reference TRBV7-3 and TRBJ1-1, the full variable domain is GAGVSQTPSNKVTEKGKYVELRCDPISGHTALYWYRQSLGQGPEFLIYFQGTGAADDSGLPNDRFFAVRPEGSVSTLKIQRTERGDSAVYLCASSLSGAVNTEAFFGQGTRLTVV.

The rearrangement uses TRBV6-1 and TRBJ1-5, with D possibly being TRBD1 (6 bases). Trimming took off 2 bases at V and 4 bases at J, with 12 bases between the two ends. The CDR3 is 15 amino acids. Germline V gene data show CDR1 as MNHNS and CDR2 as SASEGT. The CDR3 here is CASSEQGMGNQPQHF. The CDR3 bases are TGTGCCAGCAGTGAACAGGGGATGGGGAATCAGCCCCAGCATTTT.

The chain couples TRBV4-1 to TRBJ2-3, with 12 bases lining up with TRBD2. The V segment lost 3 bases and the J segment 7 bases; nucleotides outside the gene matches: 8. This CDR3 region has 16 residues. The germline gives CDR1 MGHRA, CDR2 YSYEKL. CDR3 region: CASSQISGTSGYTQYF. DNA of the CDR3: TGCGCCAGCAGCCAGATATCCGGGACTAGCGGGTATACGCAGTATTTT.

The chain combines TRBV5-1 with TRBJ2-7, with 7 bases that match TRBD1. V trimming: 4 bases; J trimming: 7 bases; junction bases outside the gene matches: 11. Germline values: CDR1 SGHRS, CDR2 YFSETQ. There are 14 residues in the CDR3. CDR3 loop: CASSVGTEGWEQYF. The CDR3 nucleotides are TGCGCCAGCAGCGTCGGGACAGAGGGCTGGGAGCAGTACTTC.

The gene calls are TRBV2 and TRBJ2-3, with 13 bases fitting TRBD2. Per germline, CDR1 SNHLY and CDR2 FYNNEI. This CDR3 is built from 17 residues. V gave up 8 bases and J gave up 0 bases; unmatched junction bases: 8. The CDR3 nucleotides are TGTGCCAGCGGAGAAGGGACTAGCGGGACTAGCACAGATACGCAGTATTTT. Its translation is CASGEGTSGTSTDTQYF.

With regard to this clone: At one of its ends the junction is not consistent with the germline gene, which may arise from a read error. This rearrangement joins TRBV9 to TRBJ1-1, with D possibly matching TRBD1 (5 bases). The germline gives CDR1 SGDLS, CDR2 YYNGEE. There are 12 residues in the CDR3. CDR3 protein: CASSSEAGLGSF. The CDR3 DNA follows: TGTGCCAGCAGCTCAGAAGCAGGGTTGGGAAGCTTT.

The gene calls are TRBV28 and TRBJ2-7; the match to TRBD2 covers 11 bases. With V trimmed by 8 bases and J by 5 bases, 8 bases remained unmatched. CDR3 size: 14 residues. Germline V gene data show CDR1 as MDHEN and CDR2 as SYDVKM. The CDR3 spells CASGLAGGRDEQYF. In DNA, the CDR3 is TGTGCCAGCGGCTTAGCGGGAGGGCGCGACGAGCAGTACTTC.

This chain links TRBV7-2 with TRBJ2-1, with D possibly matching TRBD2 (5 bases). Germline CDR1 SGHTA, CDR2 FQGNSA. V gave up 4 bases and J gave up 6 bases, with 16 bases separating them. There are 15 residues in the CDR3. The CDR3 bases are TGTGCCAGCAGCTACCCGTCGGCTAGCAGCAATGAGCAGTTCTTC. Translating gives CASSYPSASSNEQFF.

The chain couples TRBV4-2 to TRBJ1-3, with TRBD1 matching 8 bases. In germline, CDR1 is LGHNA, CDR2 YNFKEQ. The CDR3 totals 14 residues. Unmatched junction bases numbered 3, after V lost 6 bases and J lost 2 bases. The CDR3 nucleotides are TGTGCCAGCAGACCAGGGGGCCCTGGAAACACCATATATTTT. Translating it yields CASRPGGPGNTIYF.

The chain couples TRBV25-1 to TRBJ1-2, with D maybe TRBD1 (5 bases). The CDR3 is 13 residues long. With 6 bases removed from V and 8 bases from J, the gap between germline ends came to 16 bases. Per the germline V gene, CDR1 is MGHDK and CDR2 is SYGVNS. CDR3 sequence: CASRSIGEGGYTF. For the CDR3, the DNA is TGTGCCAGCAGGAGTATAGGGGAGGGAGGCTACACCTTC.

This clone was counted between two and nine times. V gene TRBV2 combines with J gene TRBJ2-1, with 12 nucleotides matching TRBD2. The germline gives CDR1 SNHLY, CDR2 FYNNEI. The CDR3 loop spans 17 amino acids. V shed 4 bases and J 3 bases; nucleotides not matched to a gene: 7. CDR3 residues: CASSGLAGGPDYNEQFF. The CDR3 nucleotides are TGTGCCAGCAGTGGCCTAGCGGGAGGGCCAGACTACAATGAGCAGTTCTTC.

V and J are TRBV9 and TRBJ2-5; 8 nucleotides match TRBD2. Per germline, CDR1 SGDLS and CDR2 YYNGEE. This CDR3 has 17 residues. V lost 4 bases and J lost 2; bases outside the gene matches: 13. CDR3 DNA: TGTGCCAGCAGCCCACGGGGCGGGGGGACAACTCAAGAGACCCAGTACTTC. Its translation is CASSPRGGGTTQETQYF.

The V and J genes are TRBV5-1 and TRBJ1-1; possible D gene TRBD1, 5 bases. CDR1 SGHRS and CDR2 YFSETQ come from the germline V gene. There are 16 residues in the CDR3. V was trimmed by 4 bases and J by 0 bases, leaving 16 bases between them. This CDR3 reads CASSPRGGGVNTEAFF. CDR3 nucleotide sequence: TGCGCCAGCAGCCCGCGGGGAGGAGGGGTGAACACTGAAGCTTTCTTT.

CDR3 protein: CASSDSARTDTQYF. The DNA for the CDR3 is TGCGCCAGCAGTGATTCGGCTAGAACGGATACGCAGTATTTT. This chain links TRBV10-1 with TRBJ2-3; D is unclear. Germline values: CDR1 WNHNN, CDR2 SYGVQD (reference sequence). The CDR3 is made up of 14 amino acids. The germline V and J ends were trimmed by 3 bases and 6 bases, with 13 bases remaining between them.

The chain joins TRBV9 to TRBJ2-3, with 15 bases matching TRBD2. Per the germline V gene, CDR1 is SGDLS and CDR2 is YYNGEE. The junction had 8 bases not matched to a gene; V was cut back by 6 bases and J by 6 bases. This CDR3 comprises 16 residues. For the CDR3, the DNA is TGTGCCAGCACCGTGGGACTAGCGGGGGGCAGTGATACGCAGTATTTT. Its protein is CASTVGLAGGSDTQYF. The whole variable domain, remainder taken from reference TRBV9 and TRBJ2-3, is DSGVTQTPKHLITATGQRVTLRCSPRSGDLSVYWYQQSLDQGLQFLIQYYNGEERAKGNILERFSAQQFPDLHSELNLSSLELGDSALYFCASTVGLAGGSDTQYFGPGTRLTVL.

The J gene is TRBJ2-1, the V gene TRBV2; D might be TRBD1 (6 bases). V lost 5 bases, J lost 3 bases, and 11 bases lay in between. CDR1 and CDR2 (germline): SNHLY, FYNNEI. This CDR3 contains 14 residues. CDR3 nucleotide sequence: TGTGCCAGCAGTACAGACAGGAGCTACAATGAGCAGTTCTTC. Protein: CASSTDRSYNEQFF.

The chain uses TRBV16 and TRBJ1-5; the D is unclear. Per germline, CDR1 KGHSY and CDR2 FQNENV. The CDR3 contains 16 residues. Between the trimmed V and J ends, which lost 4 bases and 6 bases, there was a span of 19 bases. CDR3 sequence: CASSPNPSGFSQPQHF. The CDR3 nucleotides read TGTGCCAGCAGCCCGAACCCTTCCGGGTTTTCTCAGCCCCAGCATTTT.